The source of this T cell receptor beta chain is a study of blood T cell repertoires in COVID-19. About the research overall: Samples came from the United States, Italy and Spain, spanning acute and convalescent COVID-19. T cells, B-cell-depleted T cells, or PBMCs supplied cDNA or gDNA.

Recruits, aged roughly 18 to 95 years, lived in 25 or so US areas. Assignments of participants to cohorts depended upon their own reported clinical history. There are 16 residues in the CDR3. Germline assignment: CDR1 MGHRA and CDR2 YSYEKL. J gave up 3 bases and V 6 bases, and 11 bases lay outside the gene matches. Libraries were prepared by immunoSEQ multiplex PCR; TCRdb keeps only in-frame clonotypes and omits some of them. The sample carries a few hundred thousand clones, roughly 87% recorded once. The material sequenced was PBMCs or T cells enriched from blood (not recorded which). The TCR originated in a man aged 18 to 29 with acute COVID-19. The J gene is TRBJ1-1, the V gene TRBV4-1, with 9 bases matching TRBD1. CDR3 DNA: TGCGCCAGCAGAGGAGGGACAGGGCGTCGGGACACTGAAGCTTTCTTT. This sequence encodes CASRGGTGRRDTEAFF.